The 21 T cell receptor beta chains below were found in one sample sequenced in a study of CD8+ T cells in alopecia areata. As the sequencing template, cDNA was produced by extracting RNA and reverse transcribing it. Profiling relied on immunoSEQ multiplex PCR, and the TCRdb table lists in-frame clones only, not all of them. The sample contains about 98,000 clones, less than 50% of which appear only once. Sequencing used CD4+ T cells sorted from blood. Receptors were obtained from a human donor with alopecia areata.

This clone has more than one count but fewer than ten. The chain has TRBV2 and TRBJ2-2; no definite D call. Germline V CDR1 and CDR2: SNHLY, FYNNEI. The CDR3 extends over 10 amino acids. With 6 bases removed from V and 7 bases from J, the gap between germline ends came to 3 bases. For the CDR3, the DNA is TGTGCCAGCAGGGGCGGGGAGCTGTTTTTT. Residues: CASRGGELFF.

This sequence joins TRBV30 and TRBJ1-5; D gene uncertain. From germline, CDR1 is GTSNPN and CDR2 SVGIG (reference sequence). V was shortened by 1 base and J by 3 bases, with 7 bases between the two germline ends. The CDR3 totals 13 residues. CDR3 region: CAWSGSLNQPQHF. The CDR3 DNA is TGTGCCTGGAGTGGATCCCTCAATCAGCCCCAGCATTTT. The full variable domain, its missing parts supplied by reference TRBV30 and TRBJ1-5, is SQTIHQWPATLVQPVGSPLSLECTVEGTSNPNLYWYRQAAGRGLQLLFYSVGIGQISSEVPQNLSASRPQDRQFILSSKKLLLSDSGFYLCAWSGSLNQPQHFGDGTRLSIL.

The rearrangement links TRBV29-1 to TRBJ1-3, with D uncertain. V gave up 3 bases and J gave up 2 bases, with 5 bases separating them. The CDR3 runs 12 residues. Germline V gene lookup returns CDR1 SQVTM and CDR2 ANQGSEA. The DNA of the CDR3 is TGCAGCGTTGACGACGCTGGAAACACCATATATTTT. It yields the protein CSVDDAGNTIYF.

This clone was found once. The chain uses TRBV30 and TRBJ2-5; TRBD1 matches 7 bases. The J call may be in error: the DNA end matches TRBJ2-7 better. In germline, CDR1 is GTSNPN, CDR2 SVGIG (reference sequence). The CDR3 extends over 14 amino acids. The DNA of the CDR3 is TGTGCCTGGAGAAGACAGGGCAGTTCCTACGAGCAGTACTTC. Translation gives CAWRRQGSSYEQYF.

The chain's CDR3 is CAWSWETEAFF. The CDR3 bases are TGTGCCTGGAGCTGGGAGACTGAAGCTTTCTTT. The genes are TRBV30 and TRBJ1-1; no clear D gene. Germline V lookup: CDR1 GTSNPN, CDR2 SVGIG (reference sequence). V lost 3 bases, J lost 5 bases, and 7 bases lay in between. The CDR3 length is 11 residues. The whole variable domain, filled in from reference TRBV30 and TRBJ1-1, reads SQTIHQWPATLVQPVGSPLSLECTVEGTSNPNLYWYRQAAGRGLQLLFYSVGIGQISSEVPQNLSASRPQDRQFILSSKKLLLSDSGFYLCAWSWETEAFFGQGTRLTVV.

V is TRBV6-6 and J is TRBJ2-7; unclear D gene. Germline V gene sequence: CDR1 MNHNY, CDR2 SVGAGI (reference sequence). V gave up 3 bases and J gave up 3 bases, with 9 bases separating them. The CDR3 runs to 13 residues. Written as DNA, the CDR3 is TGTGCCAGCAGTTATCCGGCAGACTACGAGCAGTACTTC. It is translated as CASSYPADYEQYF.

The sample holds a few counts of this clone. The V call is TRBV9, the J call TRBJ2-3; D is ambiguous. The V end was cut by 4 bases, the J end by 5 bases, with 8 bases between. The CDR3 totals 12 residues. From germline, CDR1 is SGDLS and CDR2 YYNGEE. CDR3 residues: CASSPYRDTQYF. DNA for the CDR3: TGTGCCAGCAGCCCGTATAGAGATACGCAGTATTTT.

The J gene is TRBJ2-5, the V gene TRBV18; a possible D gene is TRBD1 (6 bases). This CDR3 is built from 15 residues. Per germline, CDR1 KGHSH and CDR2 LQKENI. Trimming left V 6 bases short and J 6 bases short, with 20 bases between. CDR3 nucleotides: TGTGCCAGCTCGCTTTCAACAGGGATTAGAAAGACCCAGTACTTC. Amino acids: CASSLSTGIRKTQYF.

V gene TRBV29-1 combines with J gene TRBJ2-7; D might be TRBD1 (7 bases). Per the germline V gene, CDR1 is SQVTM and CDR2 is ANQGSEA. The V end lost 7 bases, the J end lost 0 bases, and 10 bases lay between the germline ends. This CDR3 comprises 12 residues. The CDR3: CSAGGPSYEQYF. The CDR3 DNA is TGCAGCGCAGGGGGGCCCTCCTACGAGCAGTACTTC.

V and J are TRBV29-1 and TRBJ2-6, with D possibly TRBD1 on 5 matching bases. V lost 4 bases, J lost 0 bases, and 13 bases lay in between. CDR1 SQVTM and CDR2 ANQGSEA come from the germline V gene. The CDR3 contains 16 residues. In DNA form, the CDR3 reads TGCAGCGTTGTGGGCAGGGCCGCCTCTGGGGCCAACGTCCTGACTTTC. The encoded protein is CSVVGRAASGANVLTF.

The chain uses TRBV2 and TRBJ2-1; no clear D gene. From germline, CDR1 is SNHLY and CDR2 FYNNEI. The ends were cut back, 2 bases at V and 6 bases at J, with 5 bases in the middle. The CDR3 sequence is 12 residues long. The CDR3 sequence: CASSELFNEQFF. The CDR3 DNA follows: TGTGCCAGCAGTGAACTATTCAATGAGCAGTTCTTC.

The chain recombines TRBV29-1 with TRBJ2-5; D is undetermined. The CDR3 runs to 13 residues. With 6 bases removed from V and 2 bases from J, the gap between germline ends came to 13 bases. Per the germline V gene, CDR1 is SQVTM and CDR2 is ANQGSEA. CDR3 amino acids: CSVTHQEQETQYF. The CDR3 DNA reads as TGCAGCGTCACCCATCAGGAGCAAGAGACCCAGTACTTC.

This chain connects TRBV28 to TRBJ2-6; D call uncertain. The CDR3 spans 17 residues. Germline loops: CDR1 MDHEN, CDR2 SYDVKM. Between the trimmed V and J ends, which lost 5 bases and 0 bases, there was a span of 14 bases. The CDR3 sequence: CASSAMRTVSGANVLTF. CDR3 DNA sequence: TGTGCCAGCAGTGCGATGAGAACGGTCTCTGGGGCCAACGTCCTGACTTTC.

This clone was counted only a few times. The chain combines TRBV19 with TRBJ2-2, with D perhaps matching TRBD1 (5 bases). The V and J ends lost 9 bases and 5 bases respectively, with 10 bases between them. The CDR3 runs to 12 residues. CDR1 LNHDA and CDR2 SQIVND come from the germline V gene (reference sequence). In DNA, the CDR3 is TGTGCCAGCCAGAGACAGACCGGGGAGCTGTTTTTT. It codes for CASQRQTGELFF.

This clone turned up a few times. This chain links TRBV4-3 with TRBJ2-5; D is ambiguous. The CDR3 covers 15 residues. Deletions cut 1 base from V and 4 bases from J, with 13 bases between. Germline lookup yields CDR1 LGHNA and CDR2 YSLEER. CDR3: CASSQARVPGETQYF. The CDR3, as DNA: TGCGCCAGCAGCCAAGCTAGGGTCCCGGGAGAGACCCAGTACTTC.

V and J are TRBV28 and TRBJ1-2, with D possibly being TRBD1 (5 bases). This CDR3 is 17 amino acids long. Trimming pared 5 bases from V and 2 bases from J, leaving 21 bases between. Per germline, CDR1 MDHEN and CDR2 SYDVKM. The CDR3 spells CASSIEMTVGLNYGYTF. The CDR3, as DNA: TGTGCCAGCAGTATTGAGATGACAGTCGGCCTGAACTATGGCTACACCTTC.

The chain recombines TRBV28 with TRBJ1-5, with TRBD1 as a possible D gene (5 bases). The V end was cut by 11 bases, the J end by 2 bases, with 22 bases between. The CDR3 spans 16 residues. Germline CDR1 is MDHEN and CDR2 is SYDVKM. The CDR3 bases are TGTGCCTCAAAGGGCCTGGGGACGAGGGGCAATCAGCCCCAGCATTTT. It specifies CASKGLGTRGNQPQHF. The full variable domain, completed using reference TRBV28 and TRBJ1-5, is DVKVTQSSRYLVKRTGEKVFLECVQDMDHENMFWYRQDPGLGLRLIYFSYDVKMKEKGDIPEGYSVSREKKERFSLILESASTNQTSMYLCASKGLGTRGNQPQHFGDGTRLSIL.

CDR3 sequence reads: CSVFSDSTDTQYF. The CDR3, as DNA: TGCAGCGTTTTCAGCGACAGCACAGATACGCAGTATTTT. V is TRBV29-1 and J is TRBJ2-3; no reliable D call. The ends were cut back, 5 bases at V and 0 bases at J, with 9 bases in the middle. The CDR3 spans 13 residues. The V gene's germline CDR1 is SQVTM and CDR2 ANQGSEA.

There are a few counts of this clone. The chain has TRBV7-9 and TRBJ1-1; D remains ambiguous. The V and J ends lost 2 bases and 7 bases respectively, with 14 bases between them. There are 14 residues in the CDR3. The germline V gene encodes CDR1 SEHNR and CDR2 FQNEAQ (reference sequence). DNA of the CDR3: TGTGCCAGCAGCTTATCTTACGTAACAAATGAAGCTTTCTTT. It is translated as CASSLSYVTNEAFF.

The rearrangement uses TRBV18 and TRBJ1-1; D not certain. This CDR3 comprises 13 residues. CDR1 and CDR2 from the germline V gene are KGHSH and LQKENI. Between the trimmed V and J ends, which lost 3 bases and 8 bases, there was a span of 13 bases. The chain's CDR3 is CASSPPGGGEAFF. The CDR3, as DNA: TGTGCCAGCTCACCGCCTGGAGGCGGGGAAGCTTTCTTT.

The chain links TRBV9 to TRBJ2-5; TRBD2 aligns across 7 bases. Germline V CDR1 and CDR2: SGDLS, YYNGEE. Germline trimming cut 3 bases from V and 9 bases from J; bases unmatched to any gene: 8. This CDR3 spans 13 amino acids. CDR3 DNA: TGTGCCAGCAGCGCTGGCCGGGGGGTGGCCCAGTACTTC. Protein sequence: CASSAGRGVAQYF. Drawing the rest from reference TRBV9 and TRBJ2-5, the complete variable domain is DSGVTQTPKHLITATGQRVTLRCSPRSGDLSVYWYQQSLDQGLQFLIQYYNGEERAKGNILERFSAQQFPDLHSELNLSSLELGDSALYFCASSAGRGVAQYFGPGTRLLVL.